The 18 T cell receptor beta chains listed next were all sequenced from one sample in a study of early T cells in non-severe SARS-CoV-2 infection. Using its own MiXCR run on the 5' RACE reads, TCRdb lists one record per CDR3 protein. The sample shows tens of thousands of distinct CDR3 sequences, roughly a sixth of them seen only once. Sample: whole blood, taken at baseline. The origin of the receptors is an adult who was a healthcare worker with PCR-confirmed SARS-CoV-2 infection or an uninfected control (not recorded which).

The chain recombines TRBV14 with TRBJ1-2; 8 bases match TRBD1. CDR3 length: 15 residues. V lost 5 bases to trimming and J lost 8 bases; unmatched junction nucleotides: 13. Germline-derived CDR1 and CDR2 are SGHDN and FVKESK. CDR3 residues: CASSSQMTGADGYTF. The CDR3 nucleotides read TGTGCCAGCAGCTCCCAAATGACAGGGGCGGACGGCTACACCTTC.

V is TRBV2 and J is TRBJ2-5, with D unclear. From germline, CDR1 is SNHLY and CDR2 FYNNEI. This CDR3 is built from 15 residues. Trimming took 4 bases from V and 2 from J, leaving 14 bases between them. The CDR3 spells CASSVNSLQQETQYF. DNA for the CDR3: TGTGCCAGCAGTGTCAATAGTTTACAGCAAGAGACCCAGTACTTC.

This clonotype was detected only a few times. The chain recombines TRBV7-9 with TRBJ2-1, with TRBD2 identical over 9 bases. The CDR3 loop spans 16 amino acids. J lost 5 bases, V lost 5 bases, and 10 bases had no gene match. From germline, CDR1 is SEHNR and CDR2 FQNEAQ (reference sequence). Written as DNA, the CDR3 is TGTGCCAGCAGCCTGATAAGCGGGAGGTCCCACAATGAGCAGTTCTTC. This codes for CASSLISGRSHNEQFF.

This sequence joins TRBV12-3 or TRBV12-4 and TRBJ1-6, with TRBD1 identical over 7 bases. V dropped 5 bases and J dropped 7; count of bases not matched to a gene: 5. CDR3 length: 14 residues. As DNA, the CDR3 is TGTGCCAGCAGTACGACAGGGCGCAATTCACCCCTCCACTTT. Translation: CASSTTGRNSPLHF.

This chain links TRBV11-2 with TRBJ2-1, with 11 bases lining up with TRBD2. The CDR3 runs to 16 residues. Germline V gene data show CDR1 as SGHAT and CDR2 as FQNNGV. Trimming removed 5 bases from V and 2 bases from J; junction bases left unmatched: 5. The CDR3 reads CASSQMTSGAYNEQFF. The CDR3 DNA sequence: TGTGCCAGCAGCCAAATGACTAGCGGGGCCTACAATGAGCAGTTCTTC.

This clonotype appeared a few times. J is TRBJ2-6 and V is TRBV29-1; 8 bases line up with TRBD1. Per the germline V gene, CDR1 is SQVTM and CDR2 is ANQGSEA. The CDR3 sequence is 16 residues long. The junction had 6 bases not matched to a gene; V was cut back by 4 bases and J by 1 base. CDR3 DNA sequence: TGCAGCGTTGCTGGACAGGGTAGGTCTGGGGCCAACGTCCTGACTTTC. This encodes CSVAGQGRSGANVLTF.

This clonotype appeared a few times. V gene TRBV7-9 combines with J gene TRBJ1-4; D unclear. CDR1 is SEHNR and CDR2 is FQNEAQ in the germline V gene (reference sequence). The CDR3 sequence is 15 residues long. Trimming removed 4 bases from V and 8 bases from J, with 17 bases in between. The CDR3 loop reads CASSSPGSPVEKLFF. CDR3 DNA: TGTGCCAGCAGCTCTCCCGGGTCCCCGGTAGAAAAACTGTTTTTT. Full variable domain (missing parts from reference TRBV7-9 and TRBJ1-4): DTGVSQNPRHKITKRGQNVTFRCDPISEHNRLYWYRQTLGQGPEFLTYFQNEAQLEKSRLLSDRFSAERPKGSFSTLEIQRTEQGDSAMYLCASSSPGSPVEKLFFGSGTQLSVL.

This clonotype appeared many times. The chain uses TRBV27 and TRBJ1-1; 7 bases match TRBD1. The V gene end was trimmed by 3 bases and the J gene end by 4 bases; junction bases not matched to a gene: 11. Looked up from germline, CDR1 is MNHEY and CDR2 is SMNVEV (reference sequence). The CDR3 spans 16 residues. CDR3 protein: CASSLAQGVFGTEAFF. The CDR3 DNA reads as TGTGCCAGCAGTTTGGCCCAGGGGGTATTCGGCACTGAAGCTTTCTTT.

The chain carries TRBV20-1 and TRBJ2-7; D is ambiguous. Trimming left V 2 bases short and J 4 bases short, with 12 bases between. The CDR3 contains 13 residues. The germline gives CDR1 DFQATT, CDR2 SNEGSKA (reference sequence). The CDR3 protein is CSARKLTEYEQYF. CDR3 coding DNA: TGCAGTGCTAGAAAACTTACGGAGTACGAGCAGTACTTC.

This clonotype was observed a handful of times. The V call is TRBV7-9, the J call TRBJ2-3; 7 nucleotides align to TRBD2. The CDR3 length is 15 residues. Germline-derived CDR1 and CDR2 are SEHNR and FQNEAQ (reference sequence). The trim removed 3 bases at V and 6 bases at J, leaving 9 bases unmatched. The CDR3 DNA is TGTGCCAGCAGCTTGGGCGGGAGCGCATCCGATACGCAGTATTTT. Amino acids: CASSLGGSASDTQYF.

The J gene is TRBJ1-1, the V gene TRBV20-1; D gene ambiguous. CDR3 length: 14 residues. Germline values: CDR1 DFQATT, CDR2 SNEGSKA (reference sequence). V lost 0 bases to trimming and J lost 0 bases, with 8 bases between them. CDR3 amino acids: CSARDRKLNTEAFF. CDR3 in DNA: TGCAGTGCTAGAGACAGGAAACTGAACACTGAAGCTTTCTTT.

The genes are TRBV15 and TRBJ2-3; 10 bases fit TRBD2. The ends lost 3 bases at V and 2 bases at J; junction bases unmatched: 8. The CDR3 contains 17 residues. CDR1 and CDR2 from the germline V gene are LNHNV and YYDKDF (reference sequence). The CDR3 DNA is TGTGCCACCAGCAGGAAGACTAGCGGGCCTTTCACAGATACGCAGTATTTT. Protein sequence: CATSRKTSGPFTDTQYF.

The chain employs TRBV5-1 and TRBJ1-1; D is unresolved. The CDR3 length is 12 residues. Germline CDR1 and CDR2: SGHRS and YFSETQ. V lost 2 bases, J lost 5 bases, and 7 bases lay in between. Written as DNA, the CDR3 is TGCGCCAGCAGCTTCGGAGAAACTGAAGCTTTCTTT. It specifies CASSFGETEAFF. The full variable domain, rest sourced from reference TRBV5-1 and TRBJ1-1, is KAGVTQTPRYLIKTRGQQVTLSCSPISGHRSVSWYQQTPGQGLQFLFEYFSETQRNKGNFPGRFSGRQFSNSRSEMNVSTLELGDSALYLCASSFGETEAFFGQGTRLTVV.

This clonotype was observed many times. The V and J genes are TRBV27 and TRBJ1-3, with 7 bases lining up with TRBD1. V shed 6 bases and J 6 bases; nucleotides not matched to a gene: 8. Germline CDR1 is MNHEY and CDR2 is SMNVEV (reference sequence). This CDR3 has 14 amino acids. CDR3: CASRLNRGENTIYF. As DNA, the CDR3 is TGTGCCAGCAGGCTAAACAGGGGTGAAAACACCATATATTTT.

This clonotype was detected ten times or more. The chain couples TRBV30 to TRBJ1-3; 8 nucleotides match TRBD1. The V segment lost 5 bases and the J segment 8 bases; nucleotides outside the gene matches: 14. CDR3 length: 15 residues. Looked up from germline, CDR1 is GTSNPN and CDR2 is SVGIG (reference sequence). The CDR3 is CAWARTGSDRDTIYF. Written as DNA, the CDR3 is TGTGCCTGGGCCAGGACAGGGTCTGATCGGGACACCATATATTTT.

This clonotype has just a few counts. The chain couples TRBV20-1 to TRBJ2-1; the match to TRBD2 covers 10 bases. The V and J ends lost 0 bases and 6 bases, in that order; junction bases with no gene match: 11. Germline values: CDR1 DFQATT, CDR2 SNEGSKA (reference sequence). CDR3 length: 17 amino acids. CDR3 sequence (DNA): TGCAGTGCTAGAGATTTGAGGACTAGCGGATCCACCAATGAGCAGTTCTTC. Translation: CSARDLRTSGSTNEQFF.

The genes are TRBV28 and TRBJ1-2; TRBD1 is a possible D gene (6 bases). This CDR3 comprises 15 residues. CDR1 and CDR2 from the germline V gene are MDHEN and SYDVKM. The V end lost 5 bases, the J end lost 2 bases, and 15 bases lay between the germline ends. The CDR3 sequence is CASSPPGHDNYGYTF. CDR3 bases: TGTGCCAGCAGTCCGCCGGGACATGACAACTATGGCTACACCTTC.

The chain couples TRBV20-1 to TRBJ1-1; D is unresolved. The germline CDR1 and CDR2 sequences are DFQATT and SNEGSKA (reference sequence). V lost 3 bases, J lost 1 base, and 3 bases lay in between. CDR3 length: 11 residues. The CDR3 here is CSASENTEAFF. The CDR3, as DNA: TGCAGTGCTAGTGAGAACACTGAAGCTTTCTTT.